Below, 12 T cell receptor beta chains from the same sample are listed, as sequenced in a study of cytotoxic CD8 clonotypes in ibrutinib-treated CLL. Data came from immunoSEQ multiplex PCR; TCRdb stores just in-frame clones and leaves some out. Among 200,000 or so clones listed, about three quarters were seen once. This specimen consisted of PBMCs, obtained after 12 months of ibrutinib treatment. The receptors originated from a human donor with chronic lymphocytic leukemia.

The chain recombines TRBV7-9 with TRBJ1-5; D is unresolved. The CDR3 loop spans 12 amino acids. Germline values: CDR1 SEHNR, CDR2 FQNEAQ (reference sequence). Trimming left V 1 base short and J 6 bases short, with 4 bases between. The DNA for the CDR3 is TGTGCCAGCAGCTTAGATTTTCAGCCCCAGCATTTT. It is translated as CASSLDFQPQHF.

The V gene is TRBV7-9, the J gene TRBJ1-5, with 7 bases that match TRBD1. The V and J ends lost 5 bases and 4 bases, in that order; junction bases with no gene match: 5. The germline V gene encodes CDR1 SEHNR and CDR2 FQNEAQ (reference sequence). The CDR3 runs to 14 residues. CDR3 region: CASSRDRLNQPQHF. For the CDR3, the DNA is TGTGCCAGCAGCCGGGACAGACTTAATCAGCCCCAGCATTTT. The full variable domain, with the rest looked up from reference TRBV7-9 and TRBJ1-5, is DTGVSQNPRHKITKRGQNVTFRCDPISEHNRLYWYRQTLGQGPEFLTYFQNEAQLEKSRLLSDRFSAERPKGSFSTLEIQRTEQGDSAMYLCASSRDRLNQPQHFGDGTRLSIL.

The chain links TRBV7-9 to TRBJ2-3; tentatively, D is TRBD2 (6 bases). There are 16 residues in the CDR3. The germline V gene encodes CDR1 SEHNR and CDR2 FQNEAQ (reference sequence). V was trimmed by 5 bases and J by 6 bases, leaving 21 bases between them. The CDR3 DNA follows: TGTGCCAGCAGCCGGCGTAGCGGCCTCACCCCCGATACGCAGTATTTT. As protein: CASSRRSGLTPDTQYF.

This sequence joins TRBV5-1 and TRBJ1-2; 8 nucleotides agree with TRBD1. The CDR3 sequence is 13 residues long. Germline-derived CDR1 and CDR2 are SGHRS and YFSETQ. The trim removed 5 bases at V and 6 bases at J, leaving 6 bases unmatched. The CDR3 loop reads CASSGTGYDGYTF. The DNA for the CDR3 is TGCGCCAGCAGTGGGACAGGTTACGATGGCTACACCTTC.

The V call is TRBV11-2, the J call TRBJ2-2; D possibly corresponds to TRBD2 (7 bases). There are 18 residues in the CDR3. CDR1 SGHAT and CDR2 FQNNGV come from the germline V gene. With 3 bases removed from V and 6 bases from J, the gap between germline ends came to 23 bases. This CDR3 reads CASSFPSLGGPGSGELFF. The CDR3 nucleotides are TGTGCCAGCAGCTTCCCCTCCCTCGGGGGGCCAGGTTCCGGGGAGCTGTTTTTT.

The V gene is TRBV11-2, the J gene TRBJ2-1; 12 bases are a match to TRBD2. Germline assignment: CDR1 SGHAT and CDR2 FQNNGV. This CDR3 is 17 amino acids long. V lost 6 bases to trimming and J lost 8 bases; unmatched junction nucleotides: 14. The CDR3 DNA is TGTGCCAGCAGTCGGCGACCGACTAGCGGGAGTGGGGATGAGCAGTTCTTC. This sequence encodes CASSRRPTSGSGDEQFF.

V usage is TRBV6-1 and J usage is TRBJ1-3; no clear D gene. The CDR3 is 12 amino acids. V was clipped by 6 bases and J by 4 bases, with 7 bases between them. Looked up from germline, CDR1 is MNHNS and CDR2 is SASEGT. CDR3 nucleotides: TGTGCCAGCAGGAGTGAGGGAAACACCATATATTTT. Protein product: CASRSEGNTIYF.

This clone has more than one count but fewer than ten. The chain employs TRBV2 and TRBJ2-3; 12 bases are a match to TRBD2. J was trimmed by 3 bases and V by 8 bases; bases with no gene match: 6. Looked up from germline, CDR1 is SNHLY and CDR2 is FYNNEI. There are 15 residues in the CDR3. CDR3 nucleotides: TGTGCCAGCTGTCGACTAGCGGGGGAAACAGATACGCAGTATTTT. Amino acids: CASCRLAGETDTQYF.

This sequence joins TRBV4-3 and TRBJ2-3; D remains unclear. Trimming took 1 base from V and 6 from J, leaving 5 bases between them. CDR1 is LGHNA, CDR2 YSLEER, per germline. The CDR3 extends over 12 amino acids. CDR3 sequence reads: CASSQVRDTQYF. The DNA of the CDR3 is TGCGCCAGCAGCCAAGTTCGGGATACGCAGTATTTT.

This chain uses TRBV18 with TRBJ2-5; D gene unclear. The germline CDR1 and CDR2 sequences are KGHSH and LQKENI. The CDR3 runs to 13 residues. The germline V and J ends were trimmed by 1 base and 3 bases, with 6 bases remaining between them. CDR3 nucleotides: TGTGCCAGCTCACCACGAGAAAAAGAGACCCAGTACTTC. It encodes CASSPREKETQYF.

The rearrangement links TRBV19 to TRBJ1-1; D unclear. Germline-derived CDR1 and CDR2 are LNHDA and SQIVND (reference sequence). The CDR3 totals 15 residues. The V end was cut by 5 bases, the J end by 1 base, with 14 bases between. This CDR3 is CASSWQSGRNTEAFF. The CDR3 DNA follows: TGTGCCAGTAGTTGGCAGTCGGGTAGGAACACTGAAGCTTTCTTT.

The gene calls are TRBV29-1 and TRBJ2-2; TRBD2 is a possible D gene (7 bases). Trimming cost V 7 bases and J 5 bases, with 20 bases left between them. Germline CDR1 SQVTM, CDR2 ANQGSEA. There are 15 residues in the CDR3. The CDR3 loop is CSAEGGGVGTGELFF. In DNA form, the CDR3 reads TGCAGCGCCGAGGGAGGGGGAGTGGGTACCGGGGAGCTGTTTTTT.